This passage covers 3 T cell receptor beta chains from one sample sequenced in a study of T and B cells in COVID-19 patients. TRB rearrangements were amplified by multiplex PCR with BIOMED2 TRB-A/B primers. TCRdb itself ran the multiplex PCR reads through MiXCR, one entry per CDR3 protein. In the table there are about 5,100 distinct CDR3 sequences, roughly 26% of which are singletons. Blood genomic DNA input for TRB amplification was about 250-550 ng. The sequenced sample consisted of blood. These receptors were obtained from a human donor with active COVID-19.

This clonotype showed up just a few times. The germline gene is not matched at one end of the junction; a read error may be the cause. The gene calls are TRBV2 and TRBJ1-5, with D unclear. This CDR3 is 14 amino acids long. Germline V gives CDR1 SNHLY, CDR2 FYNNEI. This CDR3 is CASCESYSNQPQHF. The CDR3 DNA is TGTGCCAGCTGTGAGTCCTATAGCAATCAGCCCCAGCATTTT.

Relative to its sample, this clonotype is medium-sized. The chain combines TRBV6-2 or TRBV6-3 with TRBJ1-6; tentative D call: TRBD1 (6 bases). Germline CDR1 reads MNHEY; CDR2 reads SVGEGT. CDR3 length equals 16 residues. V was trimmed by 4 bases and J by 10 bases, leaving 20 bases between them. CDR3 amino acids: CASSSDRGAGKSPLHF. Here the CDR3 DNA reads TGTGCCAGCAGTTCGGACCGGGGGGCCGGGAAATCACCCCTCCACTTT.

This clonotype has just a few counts. The J gene is TRBJ2-6, the V gene TRBV15; D is uncertain. Germline V CDR1 and CDR2: LNHNV, YYDKDF (reference sequence). The V end lost 0 bases, the J end lost 11 bases, and 5 bases lay between the germline ends. The CDR3 spans 12 residues. The DNA for the CDR3 is TGTGCCACCAGCAGAGATAATTACGTCCTGACTTTC. It codes for CATSRDNYVLTF. Looking up the rest from reference TRBV15 and TRBJ2-6 gives the full variable domain: DAMVIQNPRYQVTQFGKPVTLSCSQTLNHNVMYWYQQKSSQAPKLLFHYYDKDFNNEADTPDNFQSRRPNTSFCFLDIRSPGLGDTAMYLCATSRDNYVLTFGAGSRLTVL.